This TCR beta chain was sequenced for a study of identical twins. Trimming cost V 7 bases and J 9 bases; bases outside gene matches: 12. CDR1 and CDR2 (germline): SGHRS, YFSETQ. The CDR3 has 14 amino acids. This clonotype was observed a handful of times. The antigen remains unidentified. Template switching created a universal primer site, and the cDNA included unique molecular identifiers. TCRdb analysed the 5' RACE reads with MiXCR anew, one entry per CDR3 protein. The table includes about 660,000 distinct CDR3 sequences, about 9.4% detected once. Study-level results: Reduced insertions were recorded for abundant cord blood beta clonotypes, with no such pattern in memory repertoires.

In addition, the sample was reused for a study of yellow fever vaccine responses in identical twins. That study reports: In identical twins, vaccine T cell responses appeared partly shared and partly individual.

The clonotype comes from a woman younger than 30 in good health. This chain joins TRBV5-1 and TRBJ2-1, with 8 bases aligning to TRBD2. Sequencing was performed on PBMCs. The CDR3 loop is CASQPLIGTSEQFF. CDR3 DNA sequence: TGCGCCAGCCAGCCCCTGATCGGGACTAGTGAGCAGTTCTTC.